This passage covers 32 T cell receptor beta chains from one sample sequenced in a study of cytomegalovirus exposure and HLA in healthy donors. Researchers ran the PCR with 60 Vbeta and 13 Jbeta primers. Profiled with immunoSEQ multiplex PCR; TCRdb holds only in-frame clones, not every one. The table has about 160,000 clones, roughly 80% seen once. Sequenced sample: PBMCs. The source of these receptors is a man between 25 and 39 years old in good health and CMV-seropositive.

This clone appeared a few times. The sample holds other DNA sequences that translate to the same CDR3. This chain connects TRBV4-1 to TRBJ2-7; a possible D gene is TRBD1 (5 bases). Germline CDR1 MGHRA, CDR2 YSYEKL. This CDR3 spans 13 amino acids. Deletions cut 1 base from V and 5 bases from J, with 9 bases between. Here the CDR3 DNA reads TGCGCCAGCAGCCAAGTAGGCAGGGACGAGCAGTACTTC. It specifies CASSQVGRDEQYF.

Remarks on this clone: Other DNA sequences in the sample encode the same CDR3. This chain links TRBV5-1 with TRBJ1-6, with D hard to call. The ends were cut back, 0 bases at V and 4 bases at J, with 5 bases in the middle. CDR1 and CDR2 from the germline V gene are SGHRS and YFSETQ. CDR3 length: 14 amino acids. CDR3: CASSLGQYNSPLHF. The CDR3 bases are TGCGCCAGCAGCTTGGGTCAGTATAATTCACCCCTCCACTTT.

This clone was observed once. V is TRBV4-3 and J is TRBJ2-2; TRBD2 agrees at 14 bases. Germline V gives CDR1 LGHNA, CDR2 YSLEER. The CDR3 totals 18 residues. Losses at the gene ends were 0 bases for V and 5 bases for J; bases not matched to a gene: 5. The CDR3 here is CASSQDGTSGGGTGELFF. The CDR3 DNA reads TGCGCCAGCAGCCAAGATGGGACTAGCGGGGGAGGAACCGGGGAGCTGTTTTTT.

The chain carries TRBV5-1 and TRBJ2-2; 8 nucleotides match TRBD2. The V and J ends lost 5 bases and 4 bases, in that order; junction bases with no gene match: 7. In germline, CDR1 is SGHRS, CDR2 YFSETQ. The CDR3 has 15 residues. The CDR3 bases are TGCGCCAGCAGACCGGGGGGGCTAAGCACCGGGGAGCTGTTTTTT. This encodes CASRPGGLSTGELFF.

The V call is TRBV6-5, the J call TRBJ1-6, with D perhaps matching TRBD1 (5 bases). The CDR3 totals 14 residues. Germline-derived CDR1 and CDR2 are MNHEY and SVGAGI. V lost 4 bases and J lost 5, with 9 bases in between. Here the CDR3 reads CASSSDTNNSPLHF. DNA for the CDR3: TGTGCCAGCAGTTCGGACACGAATAATTCACCCCTCCACTTT.

This chain links TRBV28 with TRBJ1-2; possible D gene TRBD1, 5 bases. Germline assignment: CDR1 MDHEN and CDR2 SYDVKM. This CDR3 has 13 amino acids. V lost 5 bases and J 5 bases, leaving 12 bases between the germline ends. The CDR3 loop is CASSPNQGYGYTF. DNA of the CDR3: TGTGCCAGCAGTCCTAACCAGGGTTATGGCTACACCTTC.

The V gene is TRBV11-1, the J gene TRBJ1-1, with TRBD1 matching over 8 bases. Germline V gives CDR1 SGHAT, CDR2 FQDESV (reference sequence). This CDR3 is built from 13 residues. Trimming cost V 3 bases and J 3 bases; bases outside gene matches: 0. CDR3 nucleotides: TGTGCCAGCAGCTTGGACAGGGACACTGAAGCTTTCTTT. This encodes CASSLDRDTEAFF.

The CDR3 coding sequence is TGCGCCAGCAGCCAAGAACCCAGGGACACAGATACGCAGTATTTT. It specifies CASSQEPRDTDTQYF. The chain uses TRBV4-1 and TRBJ2-3; D is perhaps TRBD1 (5 bases). There are 15 residues in the CDR3. Germline CDR1 reads MGHRA; CDR2 reads YSYEKL. With 0 bases removed from V and 2 bases from J, the gap between germline ends came to 9 bases.

The rearrangement links TRBV25-1 to TRBJ2-5, with 9 bases fitting TRBD2. The germline CDR1 and CDR2 sequences are MGHDK and SYGVNS. The CDR3 is 14 residues long. Germline trimming cut 4 bases from V and 2 bases from J; bases unmatched to any gene: 2. The chain's CDR3 is CASSGLADQETQYF. The DNA for the CDR3 is TGTGCCAGCAGTGGACTAGCGGATCAAGAGACCCAGTACTTC.

The chain joins TRBV9 to TRBJ1-2; perhaps TRBD1 as D (5 bases). Trimming cost V 0 bases and J 8 bases, with 11 bases left between them. Germline V gene sequence: CDR1 SGDLS, CDR2 YYNGEE. The length of the CDR3 is 13 residues. The CDR3 reads CASSVEGAVGYTF. CDR3 DNA sequence: TGTGCCAGCAGCGTAGAAGGGGCGGTAGGCTACACCTTC.

This sequence joins TRBV28 and TRBJ1-1; no clear D gene. The CDR3 contains 15 residues. V shed 7 bases and J shed 5 bases, with 20 bases lying between them. Germline V CDR1 and CDR2: MDHEN, SYDVKM. CDR3 amino acids: CASTPLGERGTEAFF. The CDR3 DNA sequence: TGTGCCAGCACCCCCCTTGGGGAACGCGGGACTGAAGCTTTCTTT.

The chain employs TRBV5-6 and TRBJ1-1; D is undetermined. V was pared by 4 bases and J by 0 bases, with 7 bases between. Germline V gives CDR1 SGHDT, CDR2 YYEEEE. CDR3 length equals 13 residues. CDR3 DNA: TGTGCCAGCAGCCGAGACATGAACACTGAAGCTTTCTTT. Its translation: CASSRDMNTEAFF.

This clone came up a few times. The rearrangement links TRBV4-1 to TRBJ2-7, with D possibly being TRBD1 (6 bases). V was clipped by 3 bases and J by 0 bases, with 15 bases between them. This CDR3 has 16 residues. CDR1 and CDR2 from the germline V gene are MGHRA and YSYEKL. CDR3 amino acids: CASSHPIGQSSYEQYF. For the CDR3, the DNA is TGCGCCAGCAGCCACCCTATTGGACAGAGCTCCTACGAGCAGTACTTC.

The rearrangement links TRBV7-9 to TRBJ1-2; 7 positions match TRBD1. Germline V lookup: CDR1 SEHNR, CDR2 FQNEAQ (reference sequence). The CDR3 contains 14 residues. The V segment lost 3 bases and the J segment 5 bases; nucleotides outside the gene matches: 6. The chain's CDR3 is CASSFGQGDYGYTF. The CDR3, as DNA: TGTGCCAGCAGCTTTGGCCAGGGGGATTATGGCTACACCTTC.

This chain links TRBV6-1 with TRBJ2-7, with D tentatively TRBD1 (5 bases). V was cut by 5 bases and J by 4 bases, with 12 bases left in between. Germline CDR1 MNHNS, CDR2 SASEGT. The CDR3 extends over 13 amino acids. CDR3 coding DNA: TGTGCCAGCAGTCCTCAAAAGGGGTACGAGCAGTACTTC. Translated, it gives CASSPQKGYEQYF.

This clone showed up just once. The J gene is TRBJ2-1, the V gene TRBV27, with D tentatively TRBD1 (5 bases). Germline loops: CDR1 MNHEY, CDR2 SMNVEV (reference sequence). V was cut by 2 bases and J by 4 bases, with 9 bases left in between. CDR3 length: 14 residues. Written as DNA, the CDR3 is TGTGCCAGCAGTTTAGCGGCAGGGTACAATGAGCAGTTCTTC. As protein: CASSLAAGYNEQFF.

This rearrangement joins TRBV5-1 to TRBJ2-3; 10 bases fit TRBD2. The V segment lost 3 bases and the J segment 6 bases; nucleotides outside the gene matches: 4. This CDR3 comprises 14 residues. In germline, CDR1 is SGHRS, CDR2 YFSETQ. CDR3 sequence (DNA): TGCGCCAGCAGCTGGAGGACTAGCGGCGATACGCAGTATTTT. It is translated as CASSWRTSGDTQYF.

V is TRBV28 and J is TRBJ2-7, with TRBD2 identical over 8 bases. Germline V gene sequence: CDR1 MDHEN, CDR2 SYDVKM. Trimming cost V 5 bases and J 4 bases; bases outside gene matches: 10. This CDR3 contains 15 residues. CDR3 sequence: CASSTPGGALYEQYF. For the CDR3, the DNA is TGTGCCAGCAGTACCCCGGGGGGGGCGCTTTACGAGCAGTACTTC.

This clone was detected a few times. The chain uses TRBV7-9 and TRBJ2-5; 11 nucleotides agree with TRBD2. V lost 4 bases and J lost 3; bases outside the gene matches: 7. CDR3 length: 16 amino acids. CDR1 and CDR2 (germline): SEHNR, FQNEAQ (reference sequence). The CDR3 reads CASSSLAGGWEETQYF. The CDR3 nucleotides read TGTGCCAGCAGCTCGCTAGCGGGGGGCTGGGAAGAGACCCAGTACTTC.

This chain links TRBV7-2 with TRBJ2-5, with a tentative D call TRBD2 (6 bases). V lost 5 bases, J lost 7 bases, and 23 bases lay in between. Germline CDR1 and CDR2: SGHTA and FQGNSA. The CDR3 sequence is 16 residues long. CDR3 nucleotide sequence: TGTGCCAGCAGCGCTAGCGCCCAGGGTTTTTCCGGGACCCAGTACTTC. It codes for CASSASAQGFSGTQYF.

The chain carries TRBV29-1 and TRBJ1-2, with 11 nucleotides matching TRBD1. The trim removed 1 base at V and 2 bases at J, leaving 6 bases unmatched. Germline lookup yields CDR1 SQVTM and CDR2 ANQGSEA. This CDR3 has 16 amino acids. The CDR3, as DNA: TGCAGCGTTGAAGGCGGACAGGGGGCGTCCAACTATGGCTACACCTTC. Amino acid sequence: CSVEGGQGASNYGYTF.

The chain links TRBV15 to TRBJ1-5; 8 bases fit TRBD1. Germline CDR1 is LNHNV and CDR2 is YYDKDF (reference sequence). Trimming took 3 bases from V and 0 from J; bases not matched to a gene: 4. The CDR3 covers 16 residues. The CDR3 sequence is CATSSHRGDSNQPQHF. As DNA, the CDR3 is TGTGCCACCAGCAGCCACAGGGGGGATAGCAATCAGCCCCAGCATTTT.

The rearrangement links TRBV4-1 to TRBJ1-2, with a tentative D call TRBD1 (5 bases). The CDR3 has 14 amino acids. V gave up 1 base and J gave up 7 bases, with 13 bases separating them. Germline CDR1 MGHRA, CDR2 YSYEKL. The DNA of the CDR3 is TGCGCCAGCAGCCAAGTGGGGCGCCTCGCTGGCTACACCTTC. Encoded protein: CASSQVGRLAGYTF.

In this sample, this clone turned up once. The junction departs from germline at one end; a sequencing error may be responsible. Other DNA sequences from this sample encode an identical CDR3 as well. The J gene is TRBJ1-5, the V gene TRBV5-5; TRBD1 matches 11 bases. The length of the CDR3 is 17 residues. In germline, CDR1 is SGHKS, CDR2 YYEKEE (reference sequence). The CDR3, as DNA: TGTGCTAGCAGCGACGGGACAGGGGGGTCGAGCAATCAGCCCCAGCATTTT. Its translation: CASSDGTGGSSNQPQHF.

The chain carries TRBV7-6 and TRBJ1-4, with 9 bases fitting TRBD1. Trimming took 3 bases from V and 8 from J; bases not matched to a gene: 4. CDR1 and CDR2 from the germline V gene are SGHVS and FNYEAQ. The CDR3 length is 14 residues. The CDR3 nucleotides are TGTGCCAGCAGCTTGGGACAGGGAGGGGAAAAACTGTTTTTT. This codes for CASSLGQGGEKLFF. Combining the CDR3 with reference TRBV7-6 and TRBJ1-4 gives the whole variable domain GAGVSQSPRYKVTKRGQDVALRCDPISGHVSLYWYRQALGQGPEFLTYFNYEAQQDKSGLPNDRFSAERPEGSISTLTIQRTEQRDSAMYRCASSLGQGGEKLFFGSGTQLSVL.

This chain connects TRBV5-1 to TRBJ2-1, with 7 bases that match TRBD2. The CDR3 length is 15 residues. The germline V gene encodes CDR1 SGHRS and CDR2 YFSETQ. Trimming at V came to 3 bases and at J to 0 bases, leaving 3 bases not matched to a gene. The CDR3 is CASSSGGNSYNEQFF. In DNA, the CDR3 is TGCGCCAGCAGCTCCGGGGGGAACTCCTACAATGAGCAGTTCTTC.

V is TRBV7-2 and J is TRBJ1-4; TRBD1 matches 7 bases. The CDR3 length is 14 residues. V lost 5 bases to trimming and J lost 2 bases; unmatched junction nucleotides: 2. CDR1 is SGHTA and CDR2 is FQGNSA in the germline V gene. As DNA, the CDR3 is TGTGCCAGCAGCCCGGACAGGACTAATGAAAAACTGTTTTTT. Translation gives CASSPDRTNEKLFF. Together with reference TRBV7-2 and TRBJ1-4, the CDR3 gives the full variable domain: GAGVSQSPSNKVTEKGKDVELRCDPISGHTALYWYRQSLGQGLEFLIYFQGNSAPDKSGLPSDRFSAERTGGSVSTLTIQRTQQEDSAVYLCASSPDRTNEKLFFGSGTQLSVL.

The J gene is TRBJ2-7, the V gene TRBV10-2; D not resolved. The CDR3 is 12 residues long. From germline, CDR1 is WSHSY and CDR2 SAAADI. With 1 base removed from V and 5 bases from J, the gap between germline ends came to 6 bases. The CDR3 region has the DNA TGCGCCAGCAGTGAGTTTATCGACGAGCAGTACTTC. This translates into CASSEFIDEQYF.

A remark on this clone: A read error may explain this, as a much larger clone is one base away. In DNA, the CDR3 is TGTGCCAGCAGCTTAAGGGGCACCGGGGAGCTGTTTTTT. Its protein product is CASSLRGTGELFF. This chain connects TRBV7-9 to TRBJ2-2; D possibly corresponds to TRBD1 (5 bases). The length of the CDR3 is 13 residues. The ends were cut back, 2 bases at V and 4 bases at J, with 5 bases in the middle. Per the germline V gene, CDR1 is SEHNR and CDR2 is FQNEAQ (reference sequence).

The chain links TRBV6-4 to TRBJ1-5, with 8 nucleotides matching TRBD1. This CDR3 is built from 18 residues. Per germline, CDR1 MRHNA and CDR2 SNTAGT. Germline trimming cut 1 base from V and 2 bases from J; bases unmatched to any gene: 10. DNA of the CDR3: TGTGCCAGCAGTGACTTGAGGCAGGGGGCGTATGGCAATCAGCCCCAGCATTTT. Translated, it gives CASSDLRQGAYGNQPQHF.

This chain connects TRBV18 to TRBJ2-7; 11 bases map to TRBD1. From germline, CDR1 is KGHSH and CDR2 LQKENI. J lost 3 bases, V lost 2 bases, and 6 bases had no gene match. CDR3 size: 16 residues. Here the CDR3 reads CASSPTLGTGGYEQYF. As DNA, the CDR3 is TGTGCCAGCTCACCAACCTTAGGGACAGGGGGCTACGAGCAGTACTTC.

This clone was counted once. V is TRBV27 and J is TRBJ2-1; 7 nucleotides align to TRBD2. The V gene's germline CDR1 is MNHEY and CDR2 SMNVEV (reference sequence). Trimming removed 3 bases from V and 14 bases from J; junction bases left unmatched: 13. The CDR3 totals 14 residues. As DNA, the CDR3 is TGTGCCAGCAGTTTGGCCGTCTCGGGGGGTACCAAGTTCTTC. Translated, it gives CASSLAVSGGTKFF.